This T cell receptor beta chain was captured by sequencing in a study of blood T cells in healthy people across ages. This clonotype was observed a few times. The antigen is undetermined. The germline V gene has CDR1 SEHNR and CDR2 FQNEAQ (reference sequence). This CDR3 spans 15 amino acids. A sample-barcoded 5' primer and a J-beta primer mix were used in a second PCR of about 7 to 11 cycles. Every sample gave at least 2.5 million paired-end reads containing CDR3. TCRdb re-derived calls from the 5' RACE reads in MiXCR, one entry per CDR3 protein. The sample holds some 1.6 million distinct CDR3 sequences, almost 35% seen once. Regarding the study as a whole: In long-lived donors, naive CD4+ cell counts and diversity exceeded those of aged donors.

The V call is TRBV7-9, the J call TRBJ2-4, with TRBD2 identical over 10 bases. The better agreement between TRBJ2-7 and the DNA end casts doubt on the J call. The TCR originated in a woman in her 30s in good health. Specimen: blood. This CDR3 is CASSLALAGDYEQYF. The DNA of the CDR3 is TGTGCCAGCAGCTTAGCTCTAGCGGGGGACTACGAGCAGTACTTC.